The 16 T cell receptor beta chains given below trace back to one sample, sequenced in a study of CD8 T cell repertoires and HIV-1 epitope variants. Libraries were prepared by immunoSEQ multiplex PCR; TCRdb keeps only in-frame clonotypes and omits some of them. The sample gives roughly 980 clones, about 71% of which show up once; about 39% is in the top ten. No antigen has been identified for these receptors. What was sequenced was cultured CD8+ T cells derived from PBMCs. These receptors were taken from a male donor with HIV.

This clone was counted between two and nine times. The chain employs TRBV6-1 and TRBJ2-3; 13 nucleotides line up with TRBD2. CDR3 length: 15 residues. V lost 3 bases to trimming and J lost 4 bases; unmatched junction nucleotides: 1. Germline lookup yields CDR1 MNHNS and CDR2 SASEGT. The CDR3 DNA sequence: TGTGCCAGCAGTGAGACTAGCGGGAGGCCAGATACGCAGTATTTT. This translates into CASSETSGRPDTQYF.

Written as DNA, the CDR3 is TGTGCCAGTAGTATAGCTGGGGACACCCTATACGAGCAGTACTTC. This translates into CASSIAGDTLYEQYF. V gene TRBV19 combines with J gene TRBJ2-7; weak D call: TRBD1 (6 bases). Germline V lookup: CDR1 LNHDA, CDR2 SQIVND (reference sequence). This CDR3 comprises 15 residues. The ends were cut back, 1 base at V and 4 bases at J, with 14 bases in the middle.

This chain links TRBV9 with TRBJ1-5; D remains unclear. V lost 3 bases, J lost 0 bases, and 7 bases lay in between. This CDR3 contains 14 residues. Germline CDR1 is SGDLS and CDR2 is YYNGEE. CDR3 nucleotides: TGTGCCAGCAGCGAGGGCGGTAGCAATCAGCCCCAGCATTTT. The encoded protein is CASSEGGSNQPQHF. Combining the CDR3 with reference TRBV9 and TRBJ1-5 gives the whole variable domain DSGVTQTPKHLITATGQRVTLRCSPRSGDLSVYWYQQSLDQGLQFLIQYYNGEERAKGNILERFSAQQFPDLHSELNLSSLELGDSALYFCASSEGGSNQPQHFGDGTRLSIL.

The rearrangement joins TRBV28 to TRBJ2-3; D remains ambiguous. The CDR3 is 15 amino acids. From germline, CDR1 is MDHEN and CDR2 SYDVKM. The germline V and J ends were trimmed by 7 bases and 0 bases, with 14 bases remaining between them. The CDR3 DNA reads TGTGCCAGCATTAACGAGGTCCCAAGCACAGATACGCAGTATTTT. Amino acids: CASINEVPSTDTQYF.

This clone appeared a single time. The chain uses TRBV28 and TRBJ1-4, with D possibly TRBD1 on 5 matching bases. CDR1 is MDHEN and CDR2 is SYDVKM in the germline V gene. V lost 3 bases and J lost 0, with 11 bases in between. This CDR3 region has 16 residues. CDR3 in DNA: TGTGCCAGCAGTTTTGGGGACCCTACAACTAATGAAAAACTGTTTTTT. Its protein is CASSFGDPTTNEKLFF.

The chain couples TRBV29-1 to TRBJ2-3; possibly TRBD2 for D (5 bases). This CDR3 spans 15 amino acids. V lost 1 base and J lost 4, with 15 bases in between. Per germline, CDR1 SQVTM and CDR2 ANQGSEA. The CDR3 loop reads CSVEGGPPRADTQYF. Written as DNA, the CDR3 is TGCAGCGTTGAAGGCGGACCGCCGAGGGCAGATACGCAGTATTTT.

The rearrangement joins TRBV28 to TRBJ2-1, with 7 nucleotides matching TRBD1. The CDR3 is 12 residues long. J lost 9 bases, V lost 5 bases, and 4 bases had no gene match. In germline, CDR1 is MDHEN, CDR2 SYDVKM. CDR3 DNA: TGTGCCAGCAGTCCAGGGGGAAGTGAGCAGTTCTTC. Encoded protein: CASSPGGSEQFF. Drawing the rest from reference TRBV28 and TRBJ2-1, the complete variable domain is DVKVTQSSRYLVKRTGEKVFLECVQDMDHENMFWYRQDPGLGLRLIYFSYDVKMKEKGDIPEGYSVSREKKERFSLILESASTNQTSMYLCASSPGGSEQFFGPGTRLTVL.

This clone was counted between two and nine times. The rearrangement links TRBV6-5 to TRBJ2-1; the match to TRBD2 covers 10 bases. Per the germline V gene, CDR1 is MNHEY and CDR2 is SVGAGI. Germline trimming cut 0 bases from V and 5 bases from J; bases unmatched to any gene: 4. The CDR3 spans 16 residues. Here the CDR3 reads CASSYSPSGSHNEQFF. The CDR3 bases are TGTGCCAGCAGTTACTCTCCTAGCGGGAGCCACAATGAGCAGTTCTTC.

This clone was seen a single time. This sequence joins TRBV15 and TRBJ2-3, with 7 bases matching TRBD1. Germline V gene sequence: CDR1 LNHNV, CDR2 YYDKDF (reference sequence). The CDR3 covers 15 residues. J gave up 0 bases and V 0 bases, and 0 bases lay outside the gene matches. The CDR3: CATSREDRSTDTQYF. The CDR3 DNA reads as TGTGCCACCAGCAGAGAGGACAGGAGCACAGATACGCAGTATTTT.

This clone turned up a few times. The chain employs TRBV4-2 and TRBJ1-2; D not certain. This CDR3 contains 14 residues. Germline assignment: CDR1 LGHNA and CDR2 YNFKEQ. V dropped 0 bases and J dropped 2 bases, with 7 bases sitting between them. The CDR3 is CASSQDTGNYGYTF. In DNA, the CDR3 is TGTGCCAGCAGCCAAGATACGGGAAACTATGGCTACACCTTC.

The chain has TRBV13 and TRBJ2-7; D could derive from TRBD1 or TRBD2 (5 bases each). The germline V gene encodes CDR1 PRHDT and CDR2 FYEKMQ (reference sequence). Trimming took off 0 bases at V and 4 bases at J, with 10 bases between the two ends. The CDR3 covers 14 residues. The CDR3 nucleotides are TGTGCCAGCAGCTTAGGGGGGGATACTTACGAGCAGTACTTC. The encoded protein is CASSLGGDTYEQYF. Drawing the rest from reference TRBV13 and TRBJ2-7, the complete variable domain is AAGVIQSPRHLIKEKRETATLKCYPIPRHDTVYWYQQGPGQDPQFLISFYEKMQSDKGSIPDRFSAQQFSDYHSELNMSSLELGDSALYFCASSLGGDTYEQYFGPGTRLTVT.

The V gene is TRBV29-1, the J gene TRBJ2-3; D possibly uses TRBD1 or TRBD2 (5 bases each). V was trimmed by 3 bases and J by 3 bases, leaving 16 bases between them. Germline V gives CDR1 SQVTM, CDR2 ANQGSEA. The CDR3 is 15 residues long. CDR3 DNA sequence: TGCAGCGTTGACGGGACCGAAGGGGTTACAGATACGCAGTATTTT. Translation: CSVDGTEGVTDTQYF.

In its sample, this clone was seen once. The J gene is TRBJ2-3, the V gene TRBV6-1; 7 bases line up with TRBD2. The junction had 10 bases not matched to a gene; V was cut back by 8 bases and J by 2 bases. This CDR3 contains 15 residues. Germline V gene lookup returns CDR1 MNHNS and CDR2 SASEGT. CDR3 loop: CASPSGEAYTDTQYF. In DNA form, the CDR3 reads TGTGCCAGCCCGAGCGGGGAGGCCTACACAGATACGCAGTATTTT.

This rearrangement joins TRBV9 to TRBJ2-1, with 9 positions matching TRBD2. In germline, CDR1 is SGDLS, CDR2 YYNGEE. This CDR3 contains 16 residues. The J segment lost 2 bases and the V segment lost 4 bases, leaving 7 bases of the junction unmatched. The CDR3 loop reads CASSPLSGSAYNEQFF. In DNA form, the CDR3 reads TGTGCCAGCAGCCCACTTAGCGGGAGCGCCTACAATGAGCAGTTCTTC.

The sample holds a few counts of this clone. CDR3 in DNA: TGTGCCAGCAGTGAAGCAGGGGAGAACACCGGGGAGCTGTTTTTT. Residues: CASSEAGENTGELFF. V is TRBV6-1 and J is TRBJ2-2, with D possibly being TRBD1 (5 bases). The CDR3 totals 15 residues. Germline CDR1 MNHNS, CDR2 SASEGT. Trimming pared 0 bases from V and 1 base from J, leaving 6 bases between.

This clone was seen only a few times. V usage is TRBV6-5 and J usage is TRBJ1-2, with D possibly being TRBD1 (5 bases). The CDR3 is made up of 13 amino acids. The V end was cut by 6 bases, the J end by 8 bases, with 16 bases between. The germline CDR1 and CDR2 sequences are MNHEY and SVGAGI. Here the CDR3 DNA reads TGTGCCAGCAGACCCCTCGACAGCTTGGGCTACACCTTC. Protein product: CASRPLDSLGYTF.